The 15 T cell receptor beta chains listed next were all sequenced from one sample in a study of T cell repertoires in cytomegalovirus infection (dated by TCRdb to the late 2010s). TCRdb names Illumina HiSeq 1500 as the instrument used. The public reads were run again by TCRdb, first through fastp at Q25 and then through MiXCR, and only productive beta chains were kept. Rows with a matching CDR3 protein are joined into one entry that keeps the most common DNA and genes. The sample profile shows approximately 990,000 distinct CDR3 sequences; about a third of them were found once. The ten top clones hold 13% of the sample. Explained via the paper, the treatment or condition label denotes: in vitro stimulation with specific CMV peptide epitopes to enrich CMV-specific T cells. For these receptors, no antigen is known. Sequenced material: cultured CD8+ T cells from PBMCs, taken from culture after CMV antigen stimulation. Every receptor here comes from a human donor in good health (CMV status not recorded). Some clones in this sample may be carry-over from other donors' samples.

This clonotype was counted many times. V and J are TRBV7-8 and TRBJ2-3; TRBD2 matches 11 bases. There are 16 residues in the CDR3. Per the germline V gene, CDR1 is SGHVS and CDR2 is FQNEAQ. The ends lost 3 bases at V and 3 bases at J; junction bases unmatched: 5. The CDR3 sequence: CASSFRLAGLTDTQYF. CDR3 in DNA: TGTGCCAGCAGCTTCCGACTAGCGGGGTTGACAGATACGCAGTATTTT. Variable domain in full (rest from reference TRBV7-8 and TRBJ2-3): GAGVSQSPRYKVAKRGQDVALRCDPISGHVSLFWYQQALGQGPEFLTYFQNEAQLDKSGLPSDRFFAERPEGSVSTLKIQRTQQEDSAVYLCASSFRLAGLTDTQYFGPGTRLTVL.

The chain links TRBV7-4 to TRBJ2-7; weak D call: TRBD2 (5 bases). Germline values: CDR1 SGHVT, CDR2 SQSDAQ. The CDR3 contains 12 residues. V dropped 6 bases and J dropped 3 bases, with 9 bases sitting between them. The DNA of the CDR3 is TGTGCCAGCAGTTGGGAGAGCTACGAGCAGTACTTC. The encoded protein is CASSWESYEQYF. The full variable domain, in which reference TRBV7-4 and TRBJ2-7 provide the parts outside the CDR3, is GAGVSQSPRYKVAKRGRDVALRCDSISGHVTLYWYRQTLGQGSEVLTYSQSDAQRDKSGRPSGRFSAERPERSVSTLKIQRTEQGDSAVYLCASSWESYEQYFGPGTRLTVT.

Regarding this clonotype: A junction end diverges from the germline sequence, so it may reflect a read error. V gene TRBV7-4 combines with J gene TRBJ1-1, with D uncertain. The CDR3 contains 16 residues. In germline, CDR1 is SGHVT, CDR2 SQSDAQ. CDR3 in DNA: TGTGCCAGCAGCTTTCCCCCCAGAACACCGAACACTGGAGCTTTCTTT. This sequence encodes CASSFPPRTPNTGAFF.

V gene TRBV15 combines with J gene TRBJ2-3, with D perhaps matching TRBD1 (5 bases). This CDR3 is 13 amino acids long. From germline, CDR1 is LNHNV and CDR2 YYDKDF (reference sequence). V was trimmed by 9 bases and J by 0 bases, leaving 10 bases between them. DNA of the CDR3: TGTGCCACGCAGGGATATAGCACAGATACGCAGTATTTT. Translating gives CATQGYSTDTQYF.

The rearrangement joins TRBV9 to TRBJ2-1; 10 bases match TRBD1. Germline V lookup: CDR1 SGDLS, CDR2 YYNGEE. V lost 0 bases to trimming and J lost 3 bases; unmatched junction nucleotides: 3. This CDR3 spans 16 amino acids. CDR3 in amino acids: CASSVEGQGFYNEQFF. The CDR3 bases are TGTGCCAGCAGCGTAGAGGGACAGGGGTTCTACAATGAGCAGTTCTTC.

This chain connects TRBV6-5 to TRBJ2-1; possible D gene TRBD2, 5 bases. The V and J ends lost 7 bases and 3 bases respectively, with 10 bases between them. This CDR3 has 13 residues. Germline V gene sequence: CDR1 MNHEY, CDR2 SVGAGI. The CDR3 sequence is CASTRGLYNEQFF. CDR3 nucleotides: TGTGCCAGCACCCGCGGACTCTACAATGAGCAGTTCTTC.

This clonotype was counted a few times. The rearrangement links TRBV29-1 to TRBJ1-2; TRBD1 agrees at 8 bases. The V segment lost 0 bases and the J segment 0 bases; nucleotides outside the gene matches: 12. The CDR3 covers 18 residues. Germline assignment: CDR1 SQVTM and CDR2 ANQGSEA. Here the CDR3 reads CSVEEWAGGANSNYGYTF. CDR3 DNA: TGCAGCGTTGAAGAATGGGCAGGGGGCGCAAACTCTAACTATGGCTACACCTTC.

In regard to this clonotype: A read error is possible here, since a much larger clone lies one base away. The V and J genes are TRBV7-6 and TRBJ2-2; a possible D gene is TRBD2 (6 bases). The germline V gene has CDR1 SGHVS and CDR2 FNYEAQ. The length of the CDR3 is 13 residues. CDR3 protein: CATAGLNIGELFF. The DNA of the CDR3 is TGTGCCACCGCGGGACTTAACATCGGGGAGCTGTTTTTT.

The V and J genes are TRBV27 and TRBJ2-7, with 7 bases matching TRBD1. Trimming removed 2 bases from V and 5 bases from J; junction bases left unmatched: 15. The germline V gene encodes CDR1 MNHEY and CDR2 SMNVEV (reference sequence). The CDR3 is 17 residues long. The CDR3 nucleotides are TGTGCCAGCAGTTTAAACCCAGGGACAGCCCTGTCCAACGAGCAGTACTTC. Translated, it gives CASSLNPGTALSNEQYF.

V is TRBV29-1 and J is TRBJ2-6; D gene unclear. Trimming shortened V by 2 bases and J by 0 bases, and 20 bases separated the two germline ends. CDR3 length: 19 amino acids. Looked up from germline, CDR1 is SQVTM and CDR2 is ANQGSEA. CDR3 DNA sequence: TGCAGCGTTGAACATTGGGCGCCAGGACGTATCTCTGGGGCCAACGTCCTGACTTTC. Protein: CSVEHWAPGRISGANVLTF.

The chain combines TRBV13 with TRBJ2-7; TRBD2 matches 9 bases. The CDR3 is made up of 17 amino acids. Germline CDR1 PRHDT, CDR2 FYEKMQ (reference sequence). J gave up 2 bases and V 5 bases, and 13 bases lay outside the gene matches. In nucleotides, the CDR3 is TGTGCCAGCAGCCCCTGGGGTAGCGGGGGTGCTACCTACGAGCAGTACTTC. Protein: CASSPWGSGGATYEQYF.

Comment on this clonotype: A clone one base away is much larger, so this may be a read error. This chain connects TRBV7-6 to TRBJ1-2, with D possibly matching TRBD1 (5 bases). The V gene's germline CDR1 is SGHVS and CDR2 FNYEAQ. The CDR3 contains 13 residues. The DNA for the CDR3 is TGTGTCAGCAGCCGTCAGGGTAACTATGGCTACACCTTC. This sequence encodes CVSSRQGNYGYTF.

This clonotype showed up many times. This rearrangement joins TRBV7-9 to TRBJ1-5; D perhaps matches TRBD1 (6 bases). The V end lost 1 base, the J end lost 3 bases, and 10 bases lay between the germline ends. CDR3 size: 15 residues. The V gene's germline CDR1 is SEHNR and CDR2 FQNEAQ (reference sequence). CDR3 sequence reads: CASSLDTGLNQPQHF. CDR3 nucleotide sequence: TGTGCCAGCAGCTTAGACACAGGGCTCAATCAGCCCCAGCATTTT.

The chain joins TRBV7-6 to TRBJ2-2; 9 bases line up with TRBD2. CDR1 and CDR2 (germline): SGHVS, FNYEAQ. J was trimmed by 4 bases and V by 3 bases; bases with no gene match: 6. This CDR3 region has 16 residues. The CDR3 DNA reads TGTGCCAGCAGCTTTAAGCGGGGGGCGGCCACCGGGGAGCTGTTTTTT. Its translation: CASSFKRGAATGELFF.

The chain joins TRBV9 to TRBJ2-3; 7 nucleotides match TRBD1. Trimming removed 0 bases from V and 1 base from J; junction bases left unmatched: 2. In germline, CDR1 is SGDLS, CDR2 YYNGEE. There are 15 residues in the CDR3. CDR3 residues: CASSVVGTGTDTQYF. Here the CDR3 DNA reads TGTGCCAGCAGCGTAGTAGGGACAGGCACAGATACGCAGTATTTT.